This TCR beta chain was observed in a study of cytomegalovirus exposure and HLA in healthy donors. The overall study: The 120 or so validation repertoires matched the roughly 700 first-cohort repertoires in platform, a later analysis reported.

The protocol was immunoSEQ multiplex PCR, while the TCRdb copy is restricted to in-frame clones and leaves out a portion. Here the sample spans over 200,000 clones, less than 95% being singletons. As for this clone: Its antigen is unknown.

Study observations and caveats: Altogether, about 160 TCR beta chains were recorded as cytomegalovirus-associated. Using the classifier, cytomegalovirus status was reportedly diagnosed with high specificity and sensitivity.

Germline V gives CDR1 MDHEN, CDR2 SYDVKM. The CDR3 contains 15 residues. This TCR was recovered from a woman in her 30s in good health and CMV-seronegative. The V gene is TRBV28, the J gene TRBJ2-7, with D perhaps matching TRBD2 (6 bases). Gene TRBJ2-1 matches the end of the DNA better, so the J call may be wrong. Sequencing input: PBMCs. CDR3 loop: CASSLRSGPYNEQFF. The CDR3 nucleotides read TGTGCCAGCAGTTTGAGGAGCGGGCCTTACAATGAGCAGTTCTTC.